A selection of T cell receptor beta chains follows, all from one sample in a study of blood T cell repertoires in COVID-19. The table came from immunoSEQ multiplex PCR; TCRdb's copy has only in-frame clones and leaves some out. The sample holds under 250,000 clones, about 83% seen once. The sample taken for sequencing was peripheral blood. These receptors were obtained from a man between 25 and 39 years old who had recovered from COVID-19. Each CDR3 is given with its conserved first and last residue. The D gene is left open where the match is weak. Some rows have no size entry. The others give once, few or many, or a class for an expanded clone.

v_call: TRBV19
d_call: TRBD1
clone_size: -
j_call: TRBJ1-5
cdr3_aa: CASNPKRDRDQPQHF
cdr3_nt: TGTGCCAGTAATCCTAAGAGGGACAGGGATCAGCCCCAGCATTTT

v_call: TRBV15
d_call: -
clone_size: -
j_call: TRBJ2-1
cdr3_aa: CATSGDGYNEQFF
cdr3_nt: TGTGCCACTTCGGGGGACGGATACAATGAGCAGTTCTTC

v_call: TRBV7-8
d_call: TRBD1
clone_size: -
j_call: TRBJ2-5
cdr3_aa: CASSMGQDQETQYF
cdr3_nt: TGTGCCAGCAGCATGGGACAGGACCAAGAGACCCAGTACTTC

v_call: TRBV9
d_call: TRBD1
clone_size: -
j_call: TRBJ1-3
cdr3_aa: CASSVVGQGLDTIYF
cdr3_nt: TGTGCCAGCAGCGTAGTAGGACAGGGATTAGACACCATATATTTT

v_call: TRBV2
d_call: TRBD2
clone_size: -
j_call: TRBJ2-2
cdr3_aa: CASQELAVNTGELFF
cdr3_nt: TGTGCCAGCCAAGAGCTAGCGGTGAACACCGGGGAGCTGTTTTTT

v_call: TRBV9
d_call: TRBD2
clone_size: few
j_call: TRBJ2-2
cdr3_aa: CASSPPLGTSGGGTGELFF
cdr3_nt: TGTGCCAGCAGCCCCCCGCTCGGGACTAGCGGGGGGGGAACCGGGGAGCTGTTTTTT

v_call: TRBV2
d_call: TRBD1
clone_size: -
j_call: TRBJ2-2
cdr3_aa: CASRRGQGIGELFF
cdr3_nt: TGTGCCAGCAGACGCGGACAGGGCATCGGGGAGCTGTTTTTT

v_call: TRBV12-2
d_call: -
clone_size: -
j_call: TRBJ2-1
cdr3_aa: CASRLGSASGGGYNEQFF
cdr3_nt: TGTGCAAGTCGCTTAGGAAGCGCTAGCGGGGGGGGATACAATGAGCAGTTCTTC

v_call: TRBV6-5
d_call: TRBD2
clone_size: -
j_call: TRBJ2-5
cdr3_aa: CASSSLGLAQETQYF
cdr3_nt: TGTGCCAGCAGTTCCTTAGGACTAGCCCAAGAGACCCAGTACTTC

v_call: TRBV18
d_call: TRBD1
clone_size: -
j_call: TRBJ1-5
cdr3_aa: CASSPGDRGARATQHF
cdr3_nt: TGTGCCAGCTCACCAGGGGACAGGGGAGCTCGGGCGACCCAGCATTTT

v_call: TRBV29-1
d_call: -
clone_size: -
j_call: TRBJ2-1
cdr3_aa: CSSKLSGYNEQFF
cdr3_nt: TGCAGCTCCAAGTTAAGCGGCTACAATGAGCAGTTCTTC

v_call: TRBV7-9
d_call: -
clone_size: -
j_call: TRBJ1-3
cdr3_aa: CASSLGGGRNTIYF
cdr3_nt: TGTGCCAGCAGCTTAGGGGGAGGGCGAAACACCATATATTTT

v_call: TRBV20-1
d_call: TRBD2
clone_size: -
j_call: TRBJ2-3
cdr3_aa: CSAIETSGFTDTQYF
cdr3_nt: TGCAGTGCTATTGAGACTAGCGGTTTCACAGATACGCAGTATTTT

v_call: TRBV7-9
d_call: -
clone_size: -
j_call: TRBJ1-4
cdr3_aa: CASSYETGNEKLFF
cdr3_nt: TGTGCCAGCAGCTACGAAACCGGTAATGAAAAACTGTTTTTT

v_call: TRBV5-1
d_call: -
clone_size: -
j_call: TRBJ1-3
cdr3_aa: CASSFGAGQAGNTIYF
cdr3_nt: TGCGCCAGCAGCTTCGGGGCGGGGCAGGCTGGAAACACCATATATTTT

v_call: TRBV19
d_call: TRBD1
clone_size: -
j_call: TRBJ1-2
cdr3_aa: CASSTGQGENYGYTF
cdr3_nt: TGTGCCAGTAGTACAGGACAGGGGGAGAACTATGGCTACACCTTC

v_call: TRBV9
d_call: -
clone_size: -
j_call: TRBJ2-2
cdr3_aa: CASSNKTRYTTGELFF
cdr3_nt: TGTGCCAGCAGCAACAAGACGAGGTACACCACCGGGGAGCTGTTTTTT

v_call: TRBV20-1
d_call: -
clone_size: -
j_call: TRBJ2-7
cdr3_aa: CSASVAQDPWEQYF
cdr3_nt: TGCAGTGCTAGTGTAGCGCAGGACCCGTGGGAGCAGTACTTC

v_call: TRBV2
d_call: TRBD1
clone_size: once
j_call: TRBJ1-6
cdr3_aa: CASRQGEYNSPLHF
cdr3_nt: TGTGCCAGCAGACAGGGGGAATATAATTCACCCCTCCACTTT

v_call: TRBV19
d_call: -
clone_size: -
j_call: TRBJ2-3
cdr3_aa: CASSIRPGDTQYF
cdr3_nt: TGTGCCAGTAGTATCCGCCCAGGAGATACGCAGTATTTT

v_call: TRBV4-2
d_call: TRBD2
clone_size: -
j_call: TRBJ2-3
cdr3_aa: CASSLWGPGGGGDTQYF
cdr3_nt: TGTGCCAGCAGCCTGTGGGGCCCTGGCGGGGGTGGAGATACGCAGTATTTT

v_call: TRBV2
d_call: -
clone_size: -
j_call: TRBJ2-7
cdr3_aa: CASNSGDRSYEQYF
cdr3_nt: TGTGCCAGCAATTCAGGGGATAGGTCCTACGAGCAGTACTTC

v_call: TRBV15
d_call: TRBD1
clone_size: -
j_call: TRBJ2-2
cdr3_aa: CATEGAGTGELFF
cdr3_nt: TGTGCCACTGAGGGGGCGGGCACCGGGGAGCTGTTTTTT

v_call: TRBV28
d_call: -
clone_size: -
j_call: TRBJ1-6
cdr3_aa: CASTTGRGRSPLHF
cdr3_nt: TGTGCCAGCACCACCGGGAGGGGCCGTTCACCCCTCCACTTT

v_call: TRBV7-9
d_call: -
clone_size: few
j_call: TRBJ2-7
cdr3_aa: CASSVIQAYEQYF
cdr3_nt: TGTGCCAGCAGCGTGATACAGGCCTACGAGCAGTACTTC

v_call: TRBV5-8
d_call: -
clone_size: few
j_call: TRBJ1-2
cdr3_aa: CASSLGQNYGYTF
cdr3_nt: TGTGCCAGCAGCTTGGGACAGAACTATGGCTACACCTTC

v_call: TRBV20-1
d_call: -
clone_size: -
j_call: TRBJ2-1
cdr3_aa: CSASGGGPQGNEQFF
cdr3_nt: TGCAGTGCTAGTGGGGGGGGGCCCCAAGGCAATGAGCAGTTCTTC

v_call: TRBV29-1
d_call: -
clone_size: -
j_call: TRBJ2-4
cdr3_aa: CSVGRTGSNIQYF
cdr3_nt: TGCAGCGTTGGGCGGACGGGATCAAACATTCAGTACTTC

v_call: TRBV6-5
d_call: -
clone_size: few
j_call: TRBJ2-1
cdr3_aa: CASTDRGTYNEQFF
cdr3_nt: TGTGCCAGCACGGACCGGGGAACCTACAATGAGCAGTTCTTC

v_call: TRBV6-5
d_call: -
clone_size: -
j_call: TRBJ1-1
cdr3_aa: CASTDFPAEAFF
cdr3_nt: TGTGCCAGCACAGACTTCCCGGCGGAAGCTTTCTTT

v_call: TRBV18
d_call: TRBD1
clone_size: -
j_call: TRBJ1-4
cdr3_aa: CASSPARDRIQKLFF
cdr3_nt: TGTGCCAGCTCACCCGCCAGGGACAGGATACAAAAACTGTTTTTT

v_call: TRBV19
d_call: -
clone_size: -
j_call: TRBJ1-2
cdr3_aa: CASSEQGGYGYTF
cdr3_nt: TGTGCCAGTAGCGAACAGGGTGGCTATGGCTACACCTTC

v_call: TRBV2
d_call: TRBD1
clone_size: -
j_call: TRBJ1-4
cdr3_aa: CASRAQGAPNEKLFF
cdr3_nt: TGTGCCAGCCGTGCCCAGGGGGCCCCTAATGAAAAACTGTTTTTT

v_call: TRBV6-2/TRBV6-3
d_call: TRBD1
clone_size: -
j_call: TRBJ1-6
cdr3_aa: CASSVIRTGNDGLSPLHF
cdr3_nt: TGTGCCAGCAGTGTCATAAGGACAGGGAACGACGGACTTTCACCCCTCCACTTT

v_call: TRBV27
d_call: -
clone_size: -
j_call: TRBJ1-1
cdr3_aa: CPTLTQYTVNTEAFF
cdr3_nt: TGCCCCACTTTAACACAGTACACGGTGAACACTGAAGCTTTCTTT

v_call: TRBV21-1
d_call: -
clone_size: -
j_call: TRBJ2-1
cdr3_aa: CASSKADPGLNNEQFF
cdr3_nt: TGTGCCAGCAGCAAAGCGGATCCGGGACTAAACAATGAGCAGTTCTTC

v_call: TRBV5-8
d_call: TRBD1
clone_size: -
j_call: TRBJ1-2
cdr3_aa: CASSLGQGDNYGYTF
cdr3_nt: TGTGCCAGCAGCTTGGGACAGGGGGACAACTATGGCTACACCTTC

v_call: TRBV15
d_call: -
clone_size: -
j_call: TRBJ1-5
cdr3_aa: CATSTTTDQPQHF
cdr3_nt: TGTGCCACCAGCACGACCACAGATCAGCCCCAGCATTTT

v_call: TRBV4-1
d_call: -
clone_size: -
j_call: TRBJ2-1
cdr3_aa: CASSKSGGGWDNNEQFF
cdr3_nt: TGCGCCAGCAGCAAGAGTGGGGGGGGCTGGGACAACAATGAGCAGTTCTTC

v_call: TRBV3-1/TRBV3-2
d_call: -
clone_size: -
j_call: TRBJ2-3
cdr3_aa: CASSFPRDSNTDTQYF
cdr3_nt: TGTGCCAGCAGCTTTCCCCGGGACTCAAACACAGATACGCAGTATTTT

v_call: TRBV9
d_call: -
clone_size: -
j_call: TRBJ2-2
cdr3_aa: CASSVELATGELFF
cdr3_nt: TGTGCCAGCAGCGTAGAATTGGCTACCGGGGAGCTGTTTTTT

v_call: TRBV5-4
d_call: TRBD1
clone_size: -
j_call: TRBJ1-1
cdr3_aa: CASSTSGGGTEAFF
cdr3_nt: TGTGCCAGCAGCACGTCAGGGGGCGGCACTGAAGCTTTCTTT

v_call: TRBV4-1
d_call: TRBD1
clone_size: -
j_call: TRBJ2-7
cdr3_aa: CASSQHSGTGGYEQYF
cdr3_nt: TGCGCCAGCAGCCAACACTCCGGGACAGGGGGCTACGAGCAGTACTTC

v_call: TRBV12-3/TRBV12-4
d_call: -
clone_size: -
j_call: TRBJ2-2
cdr3_aa: CASSLLTGELFF
cdr3_nt: TGTGCCAGCAGTCTCTTGACCGGGGAGCTGTTTTTT

v_call: TRBV7-2
d_call: -
clone_size: -
j_call: TRBJ1-2
cdr3_aa: CASSLFAKEDGYTF
cdr3_nt: TGTGCCAGCAGCTTATTTGCAAAAGAGGATGGCTACACCTTC

v_call: TRBV7-2
d_call: -
clone_size: -
j_call: TRBJ1-2
cdr3_aa: CASSLSETVNYGYTF
cdr3_nt: TGTGCCAGCAGCTTATCAGAAACAGTTAACTATGGCTACACCTTC

v_call: TRBV7-9
d_call: -
clone_size: -
j_call: TRBJ2-1
cdr3_aa: CASSATYSEQFF
cdr3_nt: TGTGCCAGCAGCGCAACCTATAGTGAGCAGTTCTTC

v_call: TRBV9
d_call: TRBD1
clone_size: few
j_call: TRBJ1-3
cdr3_aa: CASSKGQESGNTIYF
cdr3_nt: TGTGCCAGCAGCAAGGGACAGGAGTCTGGAAACACCATATATTTT

v_call: TRBV7-9
d_call: -
clone_size: -
j_call: TRBJ2-5
cdr3_aa: CASSSLGAQYF
cdr3_nt: TGTGCCAGCAGCTCACTCGGTGCCCAGTACTTC

v_call: TRBV5-5
d_call: TRBD1
clone_size: -
j_call: TRBJ2-3
cdr3_aa: CASSLDRVGTDTQYF
cdr3_nt: TGTGCCAGCAGCCTCGACAGGGTGGGCACAGATACGCAGTATTTT

v_call: TRBV5-1
d_call: TRBD1
clone_size: -
j_call: TRBJ2-1
cdr3_aa: CASSLDRGAQYNEQFF
cdr3_nt: TGCGCCAGCAGCTTGGACAGGGGAGCCCAATACAATGAGCAGTTCTTC

v_call: TRBV5-6
d_call: TRBD2
clone_size: -
j_call: TRBJ2-3
cdr3_aa: CASSPRLAGGGDTQYF
cdr3_nt: TGTGCCAGCAGCCCCCGACTAGCGGGGGGTGGAGATACGCAGTATTTT

v_call: TRBV7-3
d_call: TRBD2
clone_size: -
j_call: TRBJ2-3
cdr3_aa: CASSPGTSPDTQYF
cdr3_nt: TGTGCCAGCAGCCCCGGGACTAGCCCCGATACGCAGTATTTT

v_call: TRBV10-3
d_call: -
clone_size: -
j_call: TRBJ2-3
cdr3_aa: CAIGGTGSTDTQYF
cdr3_nt: TGTGCCATCGGCGGGACGGGAAGCACAGATACGCAGTATTTT

v_call: TRBV7-9
d_call: TRBD1
clone_size: few
j_call: TRBJ1-2
cdr3_aa: CASSLVGTGQGYTF
cdr3_nt: TGTGCCAGCAGCTTAGTGGGGACAGGGCAAGGCTACACCTTC